Following are 18 T cell receptor beta chains from one sample sequenced in a study of blood T cell repertoires in COVID-19. Sequencing used immunoSEQ multiplex PCR; TCRdb keeps in-frame clones, though not all of them. The table shows approximately 500,000 clones, with approximately 91% occurring only once. The sample consisted of peripheral blood. These TCRs come from a woman between 50 and 59 years old with COVID-19, enrolled during active disease.

Comment on this clone: Within the sample, other DNA sequences also encode this same CDR3. The chain combines TRBV5-1 with TRBJ1-1; 7 nucleotides line up with TRBD1. The J segment lost 2 bases and the V segment lost 3 bases, leaving 4 bases of the junction unmatched. Germline CDR1 is SGHRS and CDR2 is YFSETQ. This CDR3 is 14 amino acids long. The CDR3 DNA sequence: TGCGCCAGCAGCTCCGACAGGGCCAACACTGAAGCTTTCTTT. It encodes CASSSDRANTEAFF.

The CDR3 bases are TGTGCCAGCAGCTTAGGACAGCACTATGGCTACACCTTC. This gives the protein CASSLGQHYGYTF. J is TRBJ1-2 and V is TRBV7-9; perhaps TRBD1 as D (5 bases). CDR3 length: 13 amino acids. From germline, CDR1 is SEHNR and CDR2 FQNEAQ (reference sequence). Trimming cost V 1 base and J 3 bases, with 6 bases left between them.

This clone showed up just a few times. The V call is TRBV7-6, the J call TRBJ2-1, with 7 bases lining up with TRBD1. CDR1 and CDR2 (germline): SGHVS, FNYEAQ. Germline trimming cut 0 bases from V and 8 bases from J; bases unmatched to any gene: 7. The CDR3 has 15 residues. The CDR3 protein is CASSLAGQRADEQFF. In DNA form, the CDR3 reads TGTGCCAGCAGCTTAGCGGGACAGCGCGCCGATGAGCAGTTCTTC.

The chain couples TRBV29-1 to TRBJ2-7; tentatively, D is TRBD1 (5 bases). Trimming left V 6 bases short and J 3 bases short, with 12 bases between. This CDR3 is 12 amino acids long. Germline V gene data show CDR1 as SQVTM and CDR2 as ANQGSEA. The CDR3 sequence is CSVAETDYEQYF. The CDR3 coding sequence is TGCAGCGTCGCCGAGACAGACTACGAGCAGTACTTC.

The rearrangement joins TRBV7-2 to TRBJ2-3, with D unresolved. This CDR3 region has 15 residues. The ends were cut back, 1 base at V and 1 base at J, with 9 bases in the middle. CDR1 SGHTA and CDR2 FQGNSA come from the germline V gene. CDR3 nucleotides: TGTGCCAGCAGCTTAGACTCTACGCGCACAGATACGCAGTATTTT. Translating it yields CASSLDSTRTDTQYF.

V usage is TRBV28 and J usage is TRBJ1-2, with TRBD1 matching 9 bases. V lost 5 bases and J lost 8; bases outside the gene matches: 6. This CDR3 is built from 13 residues. From germline, CDR1 is MDHEN and CDR2 SYDVKM. CDR3 protein: CASSVGQGDGYTF. CDR3 nucleotides: TGTGCCAGCAGTGTGGGACAGGGAGACGGCTACACCTTC.

This rearrangement joins TRBV19 to TRBJ2-7; the match to TRBD1 covers 10 bases. Trimming removed 4 bases from V and 2 bases from J; junction bases left unmatched: 8. Germline CDR1 is LNHDA and CDR2 is SQIVND (reference sequence). The CDR3 spans 16 residues. The CDR3 here is CASSSPLGTGAYEQYF. The CDR3 bases are TGTGCCAGTAGTAGCCCCCTCGGGACAGGGGCCTACGAGCAGTACTTC.

V usage is TRBV7-2 and J usage is TRBJ1-6, with a possible D match to TRBD1 (5 bases). Trimming left V 2 bases short and J 11 bases short, with 10 bases between. CDR1 is SGHTA and CDR2 is FQGNSA in the germline V gene. This CDR3 contains 13 residues. In DNA form, the CDR3 reads TGTGCCAGCAGCTTATGGGGGGAGGCACCCCTCCACTTT. Protein sequence: CASSLWGEAPLHF.

V usage is TRBV30 and J usage is TRBJ2-2, with TRBD1 matching over 11 bases. Germline CDR1 reads GTSNPN; CDR2 reads SVGIG (reference sequence). The CDR3 length is 13 residues. Trimming cost V 5 bases and J 7 bases; bases outside gene matches: 3. DNA of the CDR3: TGTGCCTGGGGACAGGGGGCTGACGGGGAGCTGTTTTTT. This codes for CAWGQGADGELFF.

CDR3: CASSLEGRGRHEQYF. CDR3 sequence (DNA): TGCGCCAGCAGCTTGGAGGGTAGAGGGAGGCACGAGCAGTACTTC. The chain links TRBV5-1 to TRBJ2-7; D perhaps matches TRBD2 (6 bases). In germline, CDR1 is SGHRS, CDR2 YFSETQ. The CDR3 has 15 residues. Deletions cut 0 bases from V and 5 bases from J, with 15 bases between.

This clone was found once. This chain links TRBV2 with TRBJ2-7, with D uncertain. V shed 1 base and J shed 6 bases, with 13 bases lying between them. The CDR3 consists of 14 residues. CDR1 and CDR2 from the germline V gene are SNHLY and FYNNEI. The CDR3 coding sequence is TGTGCCAGCAGTGAAGGGTTCGAGACGGGCGAGCAGTACTTC. As protein: CASSEGFETGEQYF.

The J gene is TRBJ2-2, the V gene TRBV5-1; TRBD2 aligns across 11 bases. V shed 1 base, J shed 3 bases, and the junction held 8 bases outside the gene matches. Germline CDR1 SGHRS, CDR2 YFSETQ. The CDR3 is 18 residues long. In DNA form, the CDR3 reads TGCGCCAGCAGCTTGACTAAACTAGCGGGGGTGTACACCGGGGAGCTGTTTTTT. Amino acid sequence: CASSLTKLAGVYTGELFF.

This chain connects TRBV6-5 to TRBJ1-1, with a possible D match to TRBD1 (5 bases). The CDR3 is 15 amino acids. Trimming cost V 7 bases and J 0 bases, with 15 bases left between them. From germline, CDR1 is MNHEY and CDR2 SVGAGI. Written as DNA, the CDR3 is TGTGCCAGCACCTTCTTACAGGAGCTGAACACTGAAGCTTTCTTT. Amino acid sequence: CASTFLQELNTEAFF.

The rearrangement links TRBV5-1 to TRBJ2-1, with 8 bases matching TRBD1. The CDR3 is made up of 15 amino acids. V dropped 5 bases and J dropped 7; count of bases not matched to a gene: 11. The germline V gene has CDR1 SGHRS and CDR2 YFSETQ. The CDR3 DNA follows: TGCGCCAGCAGTGCCGGACAGGGTAGGTTTAATGAGCAGTTCTTC. Translating it yields CASSAGQGRFNEQFF. Complete variable domain (other parts from reference TRBV5-1 and TRBJ2-1): KAGVTQTPRYLIKTRGQQVTLSCSPISGHRSVSWYQQTPGQGLQFLFEYFSETQRNKGNFPGRFSGRQFSNSRSEMNVSTLELGDSALYLCASSAGQGRFNEQFFGPGTRLTVL.

The rearrangement joins TRBV9 to TRBJ2-7, with 12 positions matching TRBD2. This CDR3 contains 16 residues. The V segment lost 0 bases and the J segment 4 bases; nucleotides outside the gene matches: 5. CDR1 SGDLS and CDR2 YYNGEE come from the germline V gene. CDR3 in amino acids: CASSVGGLAGLYEQYF. CDR3 nucleotide sequence: TGTGCCAGCAGCGTAGGGGGACTAGCGGGTTTATACGAGCAGTACTTC.

The chain joins TRBV4-2 to TRBJ1-2, with D tentatively TRBD1 (6 bases). Trimming took off 0 bases at V and 6 bases at J, with 14 bases between the two ends. CDR1 is LGHNA and CDR2 is YNFKEQ in the germline V gene. The CDR3 is made up of 15 amino acids. The CDR3 loop is CASSQENTRGDGYTF. For the CDR3, the DNA is TGTGCCAGCAGCCAAGAGAACACCAGGGGCGATGGCTACACCTTC.

The gene calls are TRBV7-9 and TRBJ1-6; a possible D gene is TRBD1 (6 bases). The CDR3 has 14 residues. Between the trimmed V and J ends, which lost 2 bases and 5 bases, there was a span of 7 bases. The germline gives CDR1 SEHNR, CDR2 FQNEAQ (reference sequence). For the CDR3, the DNA is TGTGCCAGCAGCTTATGGACAGATAATTCACCCCTCCACTTT. Its translation: CASSLWTDNSPLHF.

V usage is TRBV3-1 (or the pseudogene TRBV3-2) and J usage is TRBJ1-4; TRBD1 matches 7 bases. The CDR3 runs to 15 residues. Germline loops: CDR1 LGHDT, CDR2 YNNKEL (reference sequence). With 4 bases clipped from V and 13 bases from J, the junction kept 15 bases outside the gene matches. The CDR3 spells CASSPGQLYQEGLFF. The CDR3 DNA sequence: TGTGCCAGCAGCCCGGGACAGTTATACCAAGAGGGACTGTTTTTT.